This T cell receptor beta chain is from a study of CD8+ T cells in alopecia areata. This clone was detected only a few times. Its specificity is unknown. The investigators collected lesional scalp punch biopsies and peripheral blood from alopecia areata patients. Study-level findings and limits: Scalp sequencing captures resident alphabeta T cells of normal skin too.

Isolated RNA was reverse transcribed into cDNA used as the sequencing template. Profiling relied on immunoSEQ multiplex PCR, and the TCRdb table lists in-frame clones only, not all of them. This table holds 150,000 to 200,000 clones, approximately 65% found once. From germline, CDR1 is SQVTM and CDR2 ANQGSEA. This CDR3 region has 13 residues. Trimming cost V 3 bases and J 7 bases, with 14 bases left between them. The clonotype comes from a human donor with alopecia areata. The sample here was CD8+ T cells sorted from blood, taken at week 0. This sequence joins TRBV29-1 and TRBJ2-3; no definite D call. CDR3 bases: TGCAGCGTTGATTCACCAAATACGCATACGCAGTATTTT. Its protein product is CSVDSPNTHTQYF.